This TCR beta chain was sequenced for a study of blood T cell repertoires in COVID-19. Study in general: PBMCs, B-cell-depleted T cells, or T cells were the source of the cDNA or gDNA that made up the material.

Trimming removed 5 bases from V and 7 bases from J; junction bases left unmatched: 8. The CDR3 is 15 amino acids. The V gene's germline CDR1 is SGHAT and CDR2 FQNNGV. Each participant's cohort was designated according to participant-reported clinical history. Libraries were prepared by immunoSEQ multiplex PCR; TCRdb keeps only in-frame clonotypes and omits some of them. The repertoire holds roughly 200,000 clones, with 65% to 90% as singletons. V and J are TRBV11-2 and TRBJ1-4, with 9 bases that match TRBD1. The TCR originated in a woman younger than 45 who had been exposed to COVID-19. Material for sequencing was PBMCs or T cells enriched from blood (not recorded which). CDR3 sequence: CASSHGTGRVEKLFF. The CDR3 DNA follows: TGTGCCAGCAGCCACGGGACAGGGCGGGTTGAAAAACTGTTTTTT. The whole variable domain, remainder taken from reference TRBV11-2 and TRBJ1-4, is EAGVAQSPRYKIIEKRQSVAFWCNPISGHATLYWYQQILGQGPKLLIQFQNNGVVDDSQLPKDRFSAERLKGVDSTLKIQPAKLEDSAVYLCASSHGTGRVEKLFFGSGTQLSVL.